The next 22 T cell receptor beta chains were all read from a single sample in a study of T-cell memory formation after mild COVID-19. TCRdb ran MiXCR on the 5' RACE reads and lists one entry per CDR3 protein. Of about 340,000 distinct CDR3 sequences listed, about 20% are singletons. Sequencing input: PBMCs or a T cell subset sorted from them (not recorded which). These receptors were taken from a man aged 18-30 years who had mild COVID-19 (a few samples of this study predate the infection). Cell type and time point are not known.

As concerns this clonotype: A much more abundant neighbour one base away suggests this may be a read error. The J gene is TRBJ2-3, the V gene TRBV12-3 or TRBV12-4; 9 bases line up with TRBD2. This CDR3 contains 18 residues. V shed 3 bases, J shed 2 bases, and the junction held 12 bases outside the gene matches. The CDR3 protein is CASSLRRRGGGATDTQYF. Written as DNA, the CDR3 is TGTGCCAGCAGTTTGAGAAGACGGGGCGGGGGGGCCACAGATACGCAGTATTTT.

The chain links TRBV15 to TRBJ2-1; D gene unclear. The germline V gene has CDR1 LNHNV and CDR2 YYDKDF (reference sequence). The CDR3 covers 15 residues. Deletions cut 3 bases from V and 5 bases from J, with 14 bases between. The CDR3 spells CATSSKPQANNEQFF. Here the CDR3 DNA reads TGTGCCACCAGCAGTAAACCACAAGCGAACAATGAGCAGTTCTTC.

This chain joins TRBV5-1 and TRBJ1-2; no definite D call. The germline CDR1 and CDR2 sequences are SGHRS and YFSETQ. The CDR3 sequence is 15 residues long. V was clipped by 0 bases and J by 0 bases, with 9 bases between them. In DNA form, the CDR3 reads TGCGCCAGCAGCTTGGGCGGGAGCCCTAACTATGGCTACACCTTC. Translated, it gives CASSLGGSPNYGYTF. Filled out from reference TRBV5-1 and TRBJ1-2, the complete variable domain reads KAGVTQTPRYLIKTRGQQVTLSCSPISGHRSVSWYQQTPGQGLQFLFEYFSETQRNKGNFPGRFSGRQFSNSRSEMNVSTLELGDSALYLCASSLGGSPNYGYTFGSGTRLTVV.

The chain combines TRBV2 with TRBJ1-4; the match to TRBD1 covers 9 bases. This CDR3 spans 16 amino acids. The ends lost 1 base at V and 0 bases at J; junction bases unmatched: 0. Germline V gene data show CDR1 as SNHLY and CDR2 as FYNNEI. Here the CDR3 DNA reads TGTGCCAGCAGTGAAGGGGACAGGGCAACTAATGAAAAACTGTTTTTT. Its translation: CASSEGDRATNEKLFF.

The V gene is TRBV6-2 or TRBV6-3, the J gene TRBJ1-5, with D perhaps TRBD1 (5 bases). Germline CDR1 MNHEY, CDR2 SVGEGT. This CDR3 is built from 15 residues. V was cut by 2 bases and J by 0 bases, with 8 bases left in between. The CDR3 loop is CASSYGTDSNQPQHF. The CDR3 DNA reads TGTGCCAGCAGTTACGGGACGGATAGCAATCAGCCCCAGCATTTT.

V is TRBV7-9 and J is TRBJ1-1; the D gene is possibly TRBD1 (5 bases). CDR1 is SEHNR, CDR2 FQNEAQ, per germline (reference sequence). This CDR3 region has 15 residues. Trimming removed 5 bases at V and 1 base at J, with 14 bases between. The CDR3 region has the DNA TGTGCCAGCAGCCCCTCGGGGCAGCCGAACACTGAAGCTTTCTTT. Protein product: CASSPSGQPNTEAFF.

This clonotype was detected a few times. The CDR3 DNA is TGTGCCAGCAGCGTCAACGACAGAACCCTCCACTTT. Amino acids: CASSVNDRTLHF. V and J are TRBV9 and TRBJ1-6; D may be TRBD1 (5 bases). CDR3 length: 12 amino acids. Trimming removed 2 bases from V and 14 bases from J, with 11 bases in between. CDR1 SGDLS and CDR2 YYNGEE come from the germline V gene. Full variable domain (remainder filled in from reference TRBV9 and TRBJ1-6): DSGVTQTPKHLITATGQRVTLRCSPRSGDLSVYWYQQSLDQGLQFLIQYYNGEERAKGNILERFSAQQFPDLHSELNLSSLELGDSALYFCASSVNDRTLHFGNGTRLTVT.

This clonotype was found many times. The chain links TRBV5-1 to TRBJ2-2; D not resolved. Per germline, CDR1 SGHRS and CDR2 YFSETQ. This CDR3 contains 13 residues. V lost 0 bases and J lost 4, with 4 bases in between. The CDR3: CASSLGTTGELFF. DNA for the CDR3: TGCGCCAGCAGCTTGGGCACCACCGGGGAGCTGTTTTTT.

This chain uses TRBV7-2 with TRBJ2-7, with TRBD2 identical over 11 bases. The CDR3 loop spans 18 amino acids. V trimming: 2 bases; J trimming: 1 base; junction bases outside the gene matches: 10. CDR1 SGHTA and CDR2 FQGNSA come from the germline V gene. CDR3 region: CASSLTVSGTSGSYEQYF. CDR3 nucleotides: TGTGCCAGCAGCTTAACGGTTTCGGGGACTAGCGGATCCTACGAGCAGTACTTC.

The chain combines TRBV6-1 with TRBJ2-7; 9 nucleotides agree with TRBD1. This CDR3 spans 13 amino acids. Unmatched junction bases numbered 4, after V lost 7 bases and J lost 3 bases. Germline CDR1 and CDR2: MNHNS and SASEGT. The CDR3 loop is CASTTGQGYEQYF. The CDR3 bases are TGTGCCAGCACCACGGGACAGGGCTACGAGCAGTACTTC.

The rearrangement joins TRBV27 to TRBJ1-2; 10 bases line up with TRBD1. V lost 5 bases to trimming and J lost 6 bases; unmatched junction nucleotides: 6. Germline CDR1 reads MNHEY; CDR2 reads SMNVEV (reference sequence). CDR3 length: 14 residues. CDR3 DNA sequence: TGTGCCAGCAGTGGGACAGGGGTAAGGGATGGCTACACCTTC. Amino acid sequence: CASSGTGVRDGYTF.

The table lists this clonotype with many counts. J is TRBJ2-1 and V is TRBV20-1, with unresolved D. The length of the CDR3 is 11 residues. V was pared by 5 bases and J by 10 bases, with 12 bases between. CDR1 is DFQATT, CDR2 SNEGSKA, per germline (reference sequence). CDR3 bases: TGCAGTGCTCTAGGAATCGAGGAGCAGTTCTTC. This translates into CSALGIEEQFF.

The chain joins TRBV29-1 to TRBJ2-3, with TRBD1 as a possible D gene (5 bases). Germline lookup yields CDR1 SQVTM and CDR2 ANQGSEA. This CDR3 is 14 amino acids long. V lost 3 bases and J lost 2, with 12 bases in between. CDR3 DNA: TGCAGCGTTGAGCCATGGGGCTTCACAGATACGCAGTATTTT. Translated: CSVEPWGFTDTQYF.

This clonotype was counted at least ten times. This rearrangement joins TRBV18 to TRBJ1-2; no firm D call. CDR1 and CDR2 from the germline V gene are KGHSH and LQKENI. The CDR3 loop spans 15 amino acids. V was cut by 3 bases and J by 0 bases, with 11 bases left in between. The CDR3 nucleotides read TGTGCCAGCTCACCTGGTAACGGAGCTAACTATGGCTACACCTTC. This sequence encodes CASSPGNGANYGYTF.

The table lists this clonotype with a few counts. The chain has TRBV5-1 and TRBJ1-6; D gene uncertain. Germline CDR1 is SGHRS and CDR2 is YFSETQ. CDR3 length equals 12 residues. V shed 4 bases and J shed 9 bases, with 8 bases lying between them. CDR3: CASSIGGSPLHF. For the CDR3, the DNA is TGCGCCAGCAGCATTGGCGGTTCACCCCTCCACTTT. The full variable domain, rest sourced from reference TRBV5-1 and TRBJ1-6, is KAGVTQTPRYLIKTRGQQVTLSCSPISGHRSVSWYQQTPGQGLQFLFEYFSETQRNKGNFPGRFSGRQFSNSRSEMNVSTLELGDSALYLCASSIGGSPLHFGNGTRLTVT.

The gene calls are TRBV7-3 and TRBJ2-1; 8 bases are a match to TRBD2. The CDR3 has 18 amino acids. The V gene end was trimmed by 0 bases and the J gene end by 7 bases; junction bases not matched to a gene: 14. CDR1 is SGHTA, CDR2 FQGTGA, per germline. The CDR3 here is CASSLTFPAGVGVNEQFF. The DNA of the CDR3 is TGTGCCAGCAGCTTAACGTTTCCAGCGGGGGTTGGGGTAAATGAGCAGTTCTTC.

This clonotype was seen only a few times. The J gene is TRBJ1-5, the V gene TRBV4-1; 9 bases are a match to TRBD1. Germline values: CDR1 MGHRA, CDR2 YSYEKL. Losses at the gene ends were 3 bases for V and 7 bases for J; bases not matched to a gene: 10. The CDR3 covers 16 residues. CDR3 region: CASSQGTGGAGQPQHF. In nucleotides, the CDR3 is TGCGCCAGCAGCCAGGGTACAGGGGGCGCAGGGCAGCCCCAGCATTTT.

The chain couples TRBV2 to TRBJ2-5; TRBD2 is a possible D gene (5 bases). In germline, CDR1 is SNHLY, CDR2 FYNNEI. V was clipped by 6 bases and J by 5 bases, with 10 bases between them. This CDR3 is built from 12 residues. The CDR3 reads CASRLLGETQYF. For the CDR3, the DNA is TGTGCCAGCAGACTACTAGGGGAGACCCAGTACTTC. Filled out from reference TRBV2 and TRBJ2-5, the complete variable domain reads EPEVTQTPSHQVTQMGQEVILRCVPISNHLYFYWYRQILGQKVEFLVSFYNNEISEKSEIFDDQFSVERPDGSNFTLKIRSTKLEDSAMYFCASRLLGETQYFGPGTRLLVL.

The chain couples TRBV12-3 or TRBV12-4 to TRBJ2-5, with a possible D match to TRBD1 (6 bases). Trimming took 7 bases from V and 4 from J, leaving 16 bases between them. The CDR3 contains 14 residues. The CDR3 DNA reads TGTGCCAGCACTTTGGGGACAAGGGGAGAGACCCAGTACTTC. It encodes CASTLGTRGETQYF.

V usage is TRBV24-1 and J usage is TRBJ2-1; TRBD2 is a possible D gene (7 bases). CDR1 and CDR2 (germline): KGHDR, SFDVKD. The V end lost 4 bases, the J end lost 4 bases, and 16 bases lay between the germline ends. The CDR3 totals 16 residues. CDR3 residues: CATSDPTGGGYNEQFF. The DNA for the CDR3 is TGTGCCACCAGTGACCCTACGGGGGGCGGGTACAATGAGCAGTTCTTC.

This clonotype has a handful of counts. J is TRBJ2-3 and V is TRBV6-5, with D maybe TRBD2 (7 bases). Germline V lookup: CDR1 MNHEY, CDR2 SVGAGI. The CDR3 length is 14 residues. V lost 6 bases and J lost 0, with 10 bases in between. The CDR3: CASREGGSTDTQYF. The DNA for the CDR3 is TGTGCCAGCAGGGAGGGGGGGAGCACAGATACGCAGTATTTT.

The J gene is TRBJ2-2, the V gene TRBV6-2 or TRBV6-3, with D perhaps matching TRBD2 (5 bases). The germline V gene has CDR1 MNHEY and CDR2 SVGEGT. V lost 0 bases, J lost 10 bases, and 15 bases lay in between. The CDR3 is made up of 15 amino acids. CDR3 DNA: TGTGCCAGCAGTTACTCGCTAGGCGGGTTCGTGGAGCTGTTTTTT. Its translation is CASSYSLGGFVELFF.